This T cell receptor (beta chain) was sequenced during a study of technical replicates of blood from four donors. Generated by immunoSEQ multiplex PCR, the TCRdb table keeps only in-frame clones and is missing some. This sample has some 98,000 clones; more than 90% occur once, and the top ten carry less than 0.25%. From germline, CDR1 is MNHEY and CDR2 SMNVEV (reference sequence). The length of the CDR3 is 16 residues. V lost 4 bases and J lost 10, with 20 bases in between. The TCR originated in a human donor in good health. The sample was T cells isolated from PBMCs. V gene TRBV27 combines with J gene TRBJ1-6, with D maybe TRBD1 (5 bases). The CDR3 DNA is TGTGCCAGCAGTTCCCTGCTGGGGGGGGTTGGATCACCCCTCCACTTT. Translation: CASSSLLGGVGSPLHF.